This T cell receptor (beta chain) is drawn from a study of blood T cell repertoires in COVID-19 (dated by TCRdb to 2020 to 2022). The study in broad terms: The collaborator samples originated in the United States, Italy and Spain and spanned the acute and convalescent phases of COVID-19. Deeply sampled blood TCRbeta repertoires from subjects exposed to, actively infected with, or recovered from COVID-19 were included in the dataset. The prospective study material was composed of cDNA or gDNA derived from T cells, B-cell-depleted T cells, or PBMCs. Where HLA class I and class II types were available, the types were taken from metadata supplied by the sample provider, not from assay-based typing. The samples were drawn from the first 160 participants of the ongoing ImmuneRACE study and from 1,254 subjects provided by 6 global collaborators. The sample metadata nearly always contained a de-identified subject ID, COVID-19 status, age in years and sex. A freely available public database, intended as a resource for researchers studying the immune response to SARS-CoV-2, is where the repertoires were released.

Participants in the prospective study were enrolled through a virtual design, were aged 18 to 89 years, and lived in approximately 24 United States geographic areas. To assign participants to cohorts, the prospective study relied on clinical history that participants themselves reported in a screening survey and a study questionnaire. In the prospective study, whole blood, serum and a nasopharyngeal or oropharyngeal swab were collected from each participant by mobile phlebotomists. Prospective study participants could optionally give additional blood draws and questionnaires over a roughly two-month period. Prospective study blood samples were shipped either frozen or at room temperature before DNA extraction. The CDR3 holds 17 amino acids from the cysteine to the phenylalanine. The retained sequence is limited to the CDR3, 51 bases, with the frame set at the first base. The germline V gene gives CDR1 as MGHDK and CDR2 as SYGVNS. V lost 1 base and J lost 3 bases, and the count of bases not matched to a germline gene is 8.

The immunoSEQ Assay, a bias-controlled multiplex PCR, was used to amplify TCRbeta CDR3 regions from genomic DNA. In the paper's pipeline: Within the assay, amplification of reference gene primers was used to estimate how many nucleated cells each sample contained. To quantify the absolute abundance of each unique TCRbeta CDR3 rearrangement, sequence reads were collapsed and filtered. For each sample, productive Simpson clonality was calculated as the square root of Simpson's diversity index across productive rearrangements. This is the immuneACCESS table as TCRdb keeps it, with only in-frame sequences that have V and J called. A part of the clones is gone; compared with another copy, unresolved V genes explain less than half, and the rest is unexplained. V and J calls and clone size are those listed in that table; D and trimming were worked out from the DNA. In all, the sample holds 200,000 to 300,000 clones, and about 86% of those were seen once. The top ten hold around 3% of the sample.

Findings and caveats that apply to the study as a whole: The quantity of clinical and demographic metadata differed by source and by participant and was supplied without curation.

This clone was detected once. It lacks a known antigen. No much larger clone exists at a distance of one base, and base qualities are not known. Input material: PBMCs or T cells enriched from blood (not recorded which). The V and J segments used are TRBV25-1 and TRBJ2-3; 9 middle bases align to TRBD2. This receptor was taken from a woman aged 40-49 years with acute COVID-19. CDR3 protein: CASSESRVAGATDTQYF. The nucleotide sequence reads TGTGCCAGCAGTGAATCAAGAGTAGCGGGAGCTACAGATACGCAGTATTTT. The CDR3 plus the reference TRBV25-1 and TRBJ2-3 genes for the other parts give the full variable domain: EADIYQTPRYLVIGTGKKITLECSQTMGHDKMYWYQQDPGMELHLIHYSYGVNSTEKGDLSSESTVSRIRTEHFPLTLESARPSHTSQYLCASSESRVAGATDTQYFGPGTRLTVL.